The 8 T cell receptor beta chains below come from one sample, sequenced in a study of ipilimumab plus nivolumab after autologous stem cell transplantation. Produced via immunoSEQ multiplex PCR; TCRdb's table is partial and in-frame only. The table includes approximately 80,000 clones, 83% detected once. Sequencing used PBMCs, obtained in a trial of ipilimumab plus nivolumab as post-transplant consolidation. The receptors were sampled from a male donor with diffuse large B-cell lymphoma.

This clone was observed a handful of times. The chain is built from TRBV6-6 and TRBJ2-5; 9 nucleotides line up with TRBD1. CDR3 length: 15 residues. The V and J ends lost 6 bases and 4 bases, in that order; junction bases with no gene match: 9. Germline values: CDR1 MNHNY, CDR2 SVGAGI (reference sequence). CDR3: CASSQGQGGRETQYF. CDR3 DNA: TGTGCCAGCAGCCAGGGACAGGGAGGGCGAGAGACCCAGTACTTC.

The chain joins TRBV11-2 to TRBJ2-6; D possibly matches TRBD1 or TRBD2 (5 bases each). Germline V gene lookup returns CDR1 SGHAT and CDR2 FQNNGV. V lost 2 bases to trimming and J lost 1 base, with 18 bases between them. There are 19 residues in the CDR3. Here the CDR3 DNA reads TGTGCCAGCAGCTTAAATTGGGGGACGGATGGATCTGGGGCCAACGTCCTGACTTTC. Residues: CASSLNWGTDGSGANVLTF.

The chain links TRBV4-1 to TRBJ2-1; 9 bases are shared with TRBD2. CDR1 and CDR2 (germline): MGHRA, YSYEKL. The junction had 18 bases not matched to a gene; V was cut back by 4 bases and J by 8 bases. This CDR3 is built from 18 residues. DNA for the CDR3: TGCGCCAGCAGCCCGCTCAGGGGGAGCGGGGGGCCTATCGATGAGCAGTTCTTC. It encodes CASSPLRGSGGPIDEQFF.

This clone appeared a single time. The chain combines TRBV28 with TRBJ1-4; D is unresolved. Between the trimmed V and J ends, which lost 2 bases and 3 bases, there was a span of 13 bases. The CDR3 is 16 residues long. Germline CDR1 MDHEN, CDR2 SYDVKM. CDR3 loop: CASSLRTPGANEKLFF. The DNA for the CDR3 is TGTGCCAGCAGTTTAAGGACTCCCGGGGCTAATGAAAAACTGTTTTTT.

The V call is TRBV29-1, the J call TRBJ1-5, with 7 bases lining up with TRBD1. Germline loops: CDR1 SQVTM, CDR2 ANQGSEA. V lost 6 bases and J lost 2; bases outside the gene matches: 7. The CDR3 extends over 14 amino acids. CDR3 in amino acids: CSVQGVGGNQPQHF. In DNA form, the CDR3 reads TGCAGCGTCCAGGGGGTAGGGGGCAATCAGCCCCAGCATTTT.

The CDR3: CASSLGQQETQYF. The CDR3 nucleotides are TGCGCCAGCAGCTTGGGCCAGCAAGAGACCCAGTACTTC. The chain recombines TRBV5-1 with TRBJ2-5; no reliable D call. Trimming left V 0 bases short and J 2 bases short, with 5 bases between. CDR3 size: 13 residues. Germline values: CDR1 SGHRS, CDR2 YFSETQ.

This chain links TRBV10-1 with TRBJ2-5; possible D gene TRBD2, 7 bases. V shed 7 bases and J shed 5 bases, with 14 bases lying between them. This CDR3 has 13 residues. In germline, CDR1 is WNHNN, CDR2 SYGVQD (reference sequence). This chain's CDR3 is CASIWGGLETQYF. The DNA for the CDR3 is TGCGCCAGCATCTGGGGGGGCTTGGAGACCCAGTACTTC.

The gene calls are TRBV5-1 and TRBJ2-5, with D perhaps TRBD1 (6 bases). The DNA end is a closer match to TRBJ2-7, so the J assignment may be wrong. The CDR3 loop spans 14 amino acids. The germline V gene encodes CDR1 SGHRS and CDR2 YFSETQ. For the CDR3, the DNA is TGCGCCAGCAGCTCCAGACCAGGGGTCTACGAGCAGTACTTC. Its translation: CASSSRPGVYEQYF.